The TCR beta chain under discussion was sequenced for a study of T cells in Graves' hyperthyroidism and ophthalmopathy (dated by TCRdb to about 2019). As for the study more broadly: To identify TCR V-J signatures that set the groups apart, the researchers used a discovery cohort of about a hundred patients, made up of under 45 with Graves' ophthalmopathy and some 58 with stable Graves' hyperthyroidism. Prospective prediction of ophthalmopathy was tested in an independent validation cohort consisting of 18 to 20 hyperthyroidism patients and over 15 patients who later progressed to ophthalmopathy. The 90 to 100 discovery patients were randomly split 7:3 into training and test sets. Thyroid tissue and blood T-cell repertoires from six Graves' hyperthyroidism patients were also compared in the study. After blood sampling, hyperthyroidism patients were treated with methimazole at a starting dose of 30 mg daily, and ophthalmopathy patients were treated with high-dose intravenous methylprednisolone. According to the paper, TCR Vbeta CDR3 sequencing was carried out on approximately 140 peripheral blood samples, which came from more than 40 ophthalmopathy, about 75 hyperthyroidism and roughly 17 progressor patients. The research as a whole found: A model built on a 13 V-J signature distinguished ophthalmopathy from stable hyperthyroidism, reaching 87.88% sensitivity and about 81% specificity in cross-validation and 80%/75% in testing. Blood samples also contained most of the expanded thyroid clonotypes (frequency above 0.001), which suggests that blood repertoires may reflect thyroid immune responses. In validation, the model predicted progression to ophthalmopathy with 65% to 71% sensitivity and around 72% specificity, a median of about 6.7 months before onset. Sample size was not statistically predetermined, and blinding of investigators to group allocation was not performed.

Turning to this clonotype: Its antigen target is currently unknown. Within one base of it there is no much larger clone, and no base qualities were kept.

The TCR beta CDR3 regions were amplified from the RNA transcripts. For the first round of RT-PCR on the TCR CDR3, the HTBI primer set was used together with the Qiagen OneStep RT-PCR kit. The libraries were constructed in a second round of multiplex PCR and then size-selected and purified. Paired-end sequencing of the libraries was performed with 100 bp reads on an Illumina HiSeq2000. On the authors' methods: SOAPnuke was used to process the raw data, removing reads that contained adapters or uncalled bases, had a mean Phred below 15, or lacked an exact match to the constant primer or identifier. COPE v1.2.5 was used to merge the high-quality paired reads, and each unique nucleotide sequence was defined as a clonotype. MiTCR v1.1 was used to align clonotypes to the IMGT TRBV, TRBD and TRBJ reference segments. The analysis included only V-J combinations with a frequency above 0.0001, which together covered 99% to 99.2% of the repertoires. The TCS score was defined as F50 (clonal expansion) divided by E x V (chaos), with BLOSUM62-based TCRdist calculated between CDR3 peptides within each V-J. Welch's t-statistics and random forest reduced roughly 530 V-J features to 13, which were used in a naive Bayes classifier (R e1071). The similarity between thyroid and blood repertoires was quantified using the Morisita-Horn index. TCRdb reanalyzed the raw reads on its own, using fastp at Q25 for trimming and MiXCR for clone calling, and kept in-frame beta chains. Identical CDR3 protein sequences are pooled into one entry, listed with their most common genes and DNA. These V and J calls originate from TCRdb's pipeline instead of the authors' own analysis. The sample table shows approximately 640,000 distinct CDR3 sequences, and 40% to 55% are seen once. The ten largest make up 7% to 7.5% of the sample.

The CDR3 runs 18 residues from the cysteine to the phenylalanine. The sequence is cut down to CDR3 DNA, 54 bases in frame from base 1. From the germline V gene, CDR1 is SGHTA and CDR2 is FQGNSA. V gives up 1 base and J gives up 7 bases, and the segment between their germline ends measures 20 bases. The study excluded patients with uncontrolled infections, other autoimmune diseases, pregnancy or lactation. Diagnoses relied on clinical symptoms, serum thyroxine and TRAb, thyroid ultrasound and orbital computed tomography. Total RNA was extracted using Trizol reagent, and RNA quality was assessed on an Agilent 2100 Bioanalyzer.

The sample was peripheral blood or thyroid tissue (not recorded which). The sequence is built from TRBV7-2 and TRBJ1-6, and TRBD1 may be the D gene, going by 5 matching bases. This sequence originates from an adult man with Graves' disease, either hyperthyroidism or ophthalmopathy (not recorded which). The nucleotides read TGTGCCAGCAGCTTAGATACGGGCCCGGGGCAGGGAAATTCACCCCTCCACTTT. Protein translation: CASSLDTGPGQGNSPLHF. Outside the CDR3, residues come from the reference TRBV7-2 and TRBJ1-6 proteins, so the full variable domain is: GAGVSQSPSNKVTEKGKDVELRCDPISGHTALYWYRQSLGQGLEFLIYFQGNSAPDKSGLPSDRFSAERTGGSVSTLTIQRTQQEDSAVYLCASSLDTGPGQGNSPLHFGNGTRLTVT.